This T cell receptor beta chain was obtained from a study of T cells in localized non-small cell lung cancer. Per germline, CDR1 MNHEY and CDR2 SMNVEV (reference sequence). The CDR3 contains 18 residues. Trimming stripped 5 bases from V and 6 bases from J, with 28 bases between. Profiling relied on immunoSEQ multiplex PCR, and the TCRdb table lists in-frame clones only, not all of them. The sample consists of 70,000 or so clones, 70% to 85% of them appearing once. The chain is built from TRBV27 and TRBJ1-2; D not certain. Material: peripheral blood, obtained before any cancer treatment. The sequence derives from a female donor of 60 years or more with stage I lung adenocarcinoma. The CDR3 coding sequence is TGTGCCAGCAGTCCAGCGACGGCGATCCTACCGAAGAGAAATGGCTACACCTTC. Amino acids: CASSPATAILPKRNGYTF.